This entry lists 10 T cell receptor beta chains sequenced from one sample in a study of shared clonotypes between healthy human individuals. Repertoires were generated with immunoSEQ multiplex PCR, while TCRdb's copy carries only in-frame clones and drops some. The sample lists about 2.1 million clones; more than 85% were seen once. Naive CD8 cells lacked CD45RO, underwent positive selection for CCR7 and left out terminally differentiated effector memory CD45RA+ cells. The sample taken for sequencing was naive CD8+ T cells from PBMCs. Every receptor here comes from a man aged 18 to 29 in good health. Some clones in this sample may be carry-over from other donors' samples.

The chain couples TRBV27 to TRBJ1-5, with D perhaps matching TRBD1 (5 bases). The V end was cut by 4 bases, the J end by 5 bases, with 12 bases between. The CDR3 covers 14 residues. The V gene's germline CDR1 is MNHEY and CDR2 SMNVEV (reference sequence). CDR3 sequence: CASSSLRDDQPQHF. In DNA, the CDR3 is TGTGCCAGCAGTTCTCTCAGGGACGATCAGCCCCAGCATTTT.

J is TRBJ2-1 and V is TRBV7-9; 9 positions agree with TRBD2. CDR1 is SEHNR and CDR2 is FQNEAQ in the germline V gene (reference sequence). Germline trimming cut 4 bases from V and 5 bases from J; bases unmatched to any gene: 6. The CDR3 has 15 amino acids. CDR3 protein: CASSSSGNPHNEQFF. CDR3 DNA: TGTGCCAGCAGCTCTAGCGGGAACCCCCACAATGAGCAGTTCTTC.

This clone was counted a single time. The chain employs TRBV6-6 and TRBJ1-1; 7 nucleotides match TRBD1. The junction had 6 bases not matched to a gene; V was cut back by 2 bases and J by 0 bases. The CDR3 sequence is 16 residues long. CDR1 and CDR2 from the germline V gene are MNHNY and SVGAGI (reference sequence). DNA of the CDR3: TGTGCCAGCAGTTACGGTACGACAGGGATGAACACTGAAGCTTTCTTT. Amino acid sequence: CASSYGTTGMNTEAFF.

The rearrangement joins TRBV28 to TRBJ2-5; TRBD1 might be the D (7 bases). V lost 2 bases, J lost 0 bases, and 10 bases lay in between. This CDR3 spans 15 amino acids. Looked up from germline, CDR1 is MDHEN and CDR2 is SYDVKM. Here the CDR3 DNA reads TGTGCCAGCAGTTTACAGGGGGGAAACCAAGAGACCCAGTACTTC. Translating it yields CASSLQGGNQETQYF.

Of note for this clone: Other nucleotide sequences from this sample produce the same CDR3. CDR3 in amino acids: CASSAGLSTYEQYF. The CDR3 nucleotides read TGTGCCAGCAGCGCAGGACTATCCACCTACGAGCAGTACTTC. The chain joins TRBV9 to TRBJ2-7, with D possibly matching TRBD2 (6 bases). Germline lookup yields CDR1 SGDLS and CDR2 YYNGEE. With 3 bases removed from V and 2 bases from J, the gap between germline ends came to 12 bases. The CDR3 consists of 14 residues.

This sequence joins TRBV9 and TRBJ2-3, with 10 positions matching TRBD1. The CDR3 contains 16 residues. Germline V gives CDR1 SGDLS, CDR2 YYNGEE. V lost 1 base to trimming and J lost 3 bases; unmatched junction nucleotides: 5. CDR3 in amino acids: CASSVLGQGETDTQYF. CDR3 DNA: TGTGCCAGCAGCGTATTAGGACAGGGGGAGACAGATACGCAGTATTTT. The variable domain in full, completed from reference TRBV9 and TRBJ2-3, reads DSGVTQTPKHLITATGQRVTLRCSPRSGDLSVYWYQQSLDQGLQFLIQYYNGEERAKGNILERFSAQQFPDLHSELNLSSLELGDSALYFCASSVLGQGETDTQYFGPGTRLTVL.

The V and J genes are TRBV11-2 and TRBJ2-1; D is possibly TRBD1 or TRBD2 (5 bases each). CDR3 size: 14 residues. From germline, CDR1 is SGHAT and CDR2 FQNNGV. V shed 4 bases and J shed 16 bases, with 23 bases lying between them. The CDR3 loop is CASSSSVLLVGDFF. The CDR3 DNA reads as TGTGCCAGCAGCTCCTCGGTCTTACTTGTGGGGGATTTCTTC.

Here the CDR3 reads CASSWGAGDTEAFF. The CDR3 DNA reads as TGTGCCAGTAGTTGGGGTGCAGGGGACACTGAAGCTTTCTTT. V is TRBV19 and J is TRBJ1-1; D is perhaps TRBD1 (6 bases). The CDR3 runs 14 residues. V gave up 5 bases and J gave up 3 bases, with 13 bases separating them. The germline V gene encodes CDR1 LNHDA and CDR2 SQIVND (reference sequence).

The rearrangement uses TRBV2 and TRBJ2-1; TRBD2 might be the D (5 bases). The CDR3 covers 13 residues. The germline V gene encodes CDR1 SNHLY and CDR2 FYNNEI. V lost 7 bases to trimming and J lost 4 bases, with 11 bases between them. CDR3 DNA: TGTGCCAGCACTCCGAAGCGGTACAATGAGCAGTTCTTC. Translating it yields CASTPKRYNEQFF.

The V call is TRBV6-1, the J call TRBJ1-2; D call uncertain. Between the trimmed V and J ends, which lost 0 bases and 6 bases, there was a span of 17 bases. This CDR3 is built from 16 residues. CDR1 MNHNS and CDR2 SASEGT come from the germline V gene. The CDR3 DNA reads as TGTGCCAGCAGTGAAGCGCGGGTCCCGGGGATGGATGGCTACACCTTC. This encodes CASSEARVPGMDGYTF.